These 28 T cell receptor beta chains were sequenced from one sample in a study of shared clonotypes between healthy human individuals. Sequencing used immunoSEQ multiplex PCR; TCRdb keeps in-frame clones, though not all of them. The table shows about a million clones, with roughly 80% occurring only once. Specimen: memory CD4+ T cells sorted from blood. Subset given: CD45RA-negative fraction. These receptors all come from a young man in good health.

This clone was detected only once. This CDR3 is CASFSVSEAFF. The CDR3 DNA sequence: TGTGCCAGTTTCAGCGTCTCTGAAGCTTTCTTT. The chain carries TRBV19 and TRBJ1-1; D ambiguous. Germline V gives CDR1 LNHDA, CDR2 SQIVND (reference sequence). The CDR3 covers 11 residues. V dropped 8 bases and J dropped 6 bases, with 10 bases sitting between them.

The chain links TRBV7-9 to TRBJ2-7; D ambiguous. The V gene lost 0 bases and the J gene lost 0 bases, with 9 bases spanning the gap. Germline assignment: CDR1 SEHNR and CDR2 FQNEAQ (reference sequence). CDR3 length: 15 amino acids. CDR3 residues: CASSLAVRSSYEQYF. The CDR3 coding sequence is TGTGCCAGCAGCTTAGCGGTCAGGAGCTCCTACGAGCAGTACTTC. The whole variable domain, remainder taken from reference TRBV7-9 and TRBJ2-7, is DTGVSQNPRHKITKRGQNVTFRCDPISEHNRLYWYRQTLGQGPEFLTYFQNEAQLEKSRLLSDRFSAERPKGSFSTLEIQRTEQGDSAMYLCASSLAVRSSYEQYFGPGTRLTVT.

The rearrangement uses TRBV11-2 and TRBJ2-7; D not resolved. V was clipped by 5 bases and J by 3 bases, with 14 bases between them. The CDR3 sequence is 14 residues long. Germline-derived CDR1 and CDR2 are SGHAT and FQNNGV. The CDR3 DNA reads as TGTGCCAGCAGCCATTCCGGGTCCTACTACGAGCAGTACTTC. Translated: CASSHSGSYYEQYF.

The sample holds a few counts of this clone. The gene calls are TRBV5-6 and TRBJ1-5; D is undetermined. Germline lookup yields CDR1 SGHDT and CDR2 YYEEEE. The CDR3 totals 12 residues. The V and J ends lost 4 bases and 6 bases respectively, with 8 bases between them. In DNA, the CDR3 is TGTGCCAGCAGCCGGAGAGGTCAGCCCCAGCATTTT. Translating gives CASSRRGQPQHF.

This chain uses TRBV19 with TRBJ2-1; D could derive from TRBD1 or TRBD2 (5 bases each). The CDR3 sequence is 16 residues long. V was pared by 5 bases and J by 0 bases, with 14 bases between. Germline V CDR1 and CDR2: LNHDA, SQIVND (reference sequence). The DNA for the CDR3 is TGTGCCAGTAGTTGGACCGGGACGAGCTCCTACAATGAGCAGTTCTTC. Protein sequence: CASSWTGTSSYNEQFF.

CDR3 DNA sequence: TGTGCCAGTAGTCTAGCGACGGGACTAGTTTCAAATGAGCAGTTCTTC. As protein: CASSLATGLVSNEQFF. The V and J genes are TRBV19 and TRBJ2-1, with 8 bases that match TRBD2. Germline V gives CDR1 LNHDA, CDR2 SQIVND (reference sequence). Losses at the gene ends were 5 bases for V and 7 bases for J; bases not matched to a gene: 13. The length of the CDR3 is 16 residues. Looking up the rest from reference TRBV19 and TRBJ2-1 gives the full variable domain: DGGITQSPKYLFRKEGQNVTLSCEQNLNHDAMYWYRQDPGQGLRLIYYSQIVNDFQKGDIAEGYSVSREKKESFPLTVTSAQKNPTAFYLCASSLATGLVSNEQFFGPGTRLTVL.

This clone was detected once. The chain carries TRBV29-1 and TRBJ1-2, with D perhaps TRBD1 (5 bases). The CDR3 contains 14 residues. Germline-derived CDR1 and CDR2 are SQVTM and ANQGSEA. Between the trimmed V and J ends, which lost 0 bases and 2 bases, there was a span of 10 bases. CDR3 in DNA: TGCAGCGTTGAAGAGGACAAACAAAACTATGGCTACACCTTC. Translating it yields CSVEEDKQNYGYTF. The variable domain in full, completed from reference TRBV29-1 and TRBJ1-2, reads SAVISQKPSRDICQRGTSLTIQCQVDSQVTMMFWYRQQPGQSLTLIATANQGSEATYESGFVIDKFPISRPNLTFSTLTVSNMSPEDSSIYLCSVEEDKQNYGYTFGSGTRLTVV.

V usage is TRBV12-2 and J usage is TRBJ2-6. TRBV12-2 is noted as a pseudogene. The CDR3 length is 16 residues. The CDR3 protein is CASRARTLGGANVLTF. The CDR3 DNA reads TGTGCAAGTCGCGCTCGGACGCTCGGTGGGGCCAACGTCCTGACTTTC.

This chain connects TRBV7-2 to TRBJ2-7, with 8 bases matching TRBD2. The junction had 21 bases not matched to a gene; V was cut back by 6 bases and J by 2 bases. Per germline, CDR1 SGHTA and CDR2 FQGNSA. CDR3 length equals 19 residues. The CDR3 sequence is CASRIKGVWLSGGPYEQYF. DNA of the CDR3: TGTGCCAGCAGAATTAAAGGGGTCTGGCTCAGCGGGGGCCCCTACGAGCAGTACTTC.

This chain's CDR3 is CATQGGNQPQHF. The DNA of the CDR3 is TGTGCCACACAGGGGGGCAATCAGCCCCAGCATTTT. The chain links TRBV28 to TRBJ1-5, with 8 bases that match TRBD1. CDR1 is MDHEN and CDR2 is SYDVKM in the germline V gene. The V segment lost 10 bases and the J segment 2 bases; nucleotides outside the gene matches: 1. The CDR3 has 12 residues.

As to this clone: Other nucleotide sequences from this sample produce the same CDR3. This chain joins TRBV27 and TRBJ1-2; 9 bases are a match to TRBD1. The ends lost 5 bases at V and 2 bases at J; junction bases unmatched: 6. CDR3 size: 15 residues. In germline, CDR1 is MNHEY, CDR2 SMNVEV (reference sequence). CDR3 region: CASSPGTGRNYGYTF. The DNA of the CDR3 is TGTGCCAGCAGTCCCGGGACAGGGAGGAACTATGGCTACACCTTC.

The chain joins TRBV29-1 to TRBJ2-2; D unclear. The CDR3 spans 14 residues. Per germline, CDR1 SQVTM and CDR2 ANQGSEA. The germline V and J ends were trimmed by 4 bases and 0 bases, with 9 bases remaining between them. The CDR3 coding sequence is TGCAGCGTTGTCTCTGAGGCGAACACCGGGGAGCTGTTTTTT. As protein: CSVVSEANTGELFF.

The gene calls are TRBV19 and TRBJ2-1; D not certain. V was clipped by 2 bases and J by 5 bases, with 13 bases between them. Per the germline V gene, CDR1 is LNHDA and CDR2 is SQIVND (reference sequence). The CDR3 has 15 residues. The CDR3 is CASSITDLGHNEQFF. The CDR3 DNA sequence: TGTGCCAGTAGTATAACAGATTTAGGGCACAATGAGCAGTTCTTC. Complete variable domain (other parts from reference TRBV19 and TRBJ2-1): DGGITQSPKYLFRKEGQNVTLSCEQNLNHDAMYWYRQDPGQGLRLIYYSQIVNDFQKGDIAEGYSVSREKKESFPLTVTSAQKNPTAFYLCASSITDLGHNEQFFGPGTRLTVL.

This chain links TRBV9 with TRBJ1-1; perhaps TRBD1 as D (5 bases). Germline V gene data show CDR1 as SGDLS and CDR2 as YYNGEE. The V gene lost 4 bases and the J gene lost 1 base, with 11 bases spanning the gap. The CDR3 covers 14 residues. The CDR3 reads CASSWGTGNTEAFF. The DNA of the CDR3 is TGTGCCAGCAGCTGGGGGACGGGGAACACTGAAGCTTTCTTT.

The J gene is TRBJ2-1, the V gene TRBV4-1; TRBD1 matches 7 bases. Per the germline V gene, CDR1 is MGHRA and CDR2 is YSYEKL. The junction had 9 bases not matched to a gene; V was cut back by 4 bases and J by 6 bases. The CDR3 consists of 15 residues. The CDR3 is CASSPSPDRRNEQFF. The DNA for the CDR3 is TGCGCCAGCAGCCCAAGCCCGGACAGGCGCAATGAGCAGTTCTTC.

The rearrangement uses TRBV7-3 and TRBJ2-3; D unresolved. V lost 5 bases and J 6 bases, leaving 18 bases between the germline ends. The CDR3 covers 15 residues. CDR1 is SGHTA, CDR2 FQGTGA, per germline. The CDR3 DNA sequence: TGTGCCAGCAGCGAGAGCTTAGCTGCGGCCGATACGCAGTATTTT. This sequence encodes CASSESLAAADTQYF.

In this sample, this clone turned up once. The J gene is TRBJ1-6, the V gene TRBV30; weak D call: TRBD1 (5 bases). This CDR3 is 16 amino acids long. Germline V gene data show CDR1 as GTSNPN and CDR2 as SVGIG (reference sequence). The V and J ends lost 4 bases and 7 bases respectively, with 20 bases between them. The CDR3 loop is CAWKIQPGRNNSPLHF. CDR3 in DNA: TGTGCCTGGAAAATCCAGCCGGGACGGAACAATTCACCCCTCCACTTT. Based on the CDR3 plus reference TRBV30 and TRBJ1-6, the full variable domain is SQTIHQWPATLVQPVGSPLSLECTVEGTSNPNLYWYRQAAGRGLQLLFYSVGIGQISSEVPQNLSASRPQDRQFILSSKKLLLSDSGFYLCAWKIQPGRNNSPLHFGNGTRLTVT.

The chain couples TRBV18 to TRBJ1-4; D gene unclear. The CDR3 loop spans 15 amino acids. V lost 3 bases and J 9 bases, leaving 17 bases between the germline ends. Germline CDR1 and CDR2: KGHSH and LQKENI. As DNA, the CDR3 is TGTGCCAGCTCACCCCAGGCCCTGGGAGAAAAAAAACTGTTTTTT. This codes for CASSPQALGEKKLFF. The whole variable domain, remainder taken from reference TRBV18 and TRBJ1-4, is NAGVMQNPRHLVRRRGQEARLRCSPMKGHSHVYWYRQLPEEGLKFMVYLQKENIIDESGMPKERFSAEFPKEGPSILRIQQVVRGDSAAYFCASSPQALGEKKLFFGSGTQLSVL.

This CDR3 reads CASSLGPQERNEQFF. For the CDR3, the DNA is TGTGCCAGCAGCTTAGGCCCCCAGGAGAGGAATGAGCAGTTCTTC. V is TRBV7-2 and J is TRBJ2-1, with unresolved D. Germline-derived CDR1 and CDR2 are SGHTA and FQGNSA. The CDR3 runs to 15 residues. Trimming cost V 1 base and J 7 bases, with 14 bases left between them.

The rearrangement links TRBV13 to TRBJ2-5; a possible D gene is TRBD1 (5 bases). Per germline, CDR1 PRHDT and CDR2 FYEKMQ (reference sequence). CDR3 length equals 14 residues. Trimming left V 1 base short and J 1 base short, with 7 bases between. CDR3 sequence (DNA): TGTGCCAGCAGCTTAGCAGGGTCCCAAGAGACCCAGTACTTC. Translating it yields CASSLAGSQETQYF.

The chain is built from TRBV7-9 and TRBJ1-1; the D gene is possibly TRBD1 (6 bases). This CDR3 is 14 amino acids long. Germline assignment: CDR1 SEHNR and CDR2 FQNEAQ (reference sequence). Trimming left V 3 bases short and J 4 bases short, with 12 bases between. The CDR3 DNA follows: TGTGCCAGCAGCTTTCCAGGGGCTGCCACTGAAGCTTTCTTT. It encodes CASSFPGAATEAFF.

This clone came up once. The J gene is TRBJ2-2, the V gene TRBV4-1; 10 bases fit TRBD2. The length of the CDR3 is 17 residues. Germline V gene lookup returns CDR1 MGHRA and CDR2 YSYEKL. J was trimmed by 5 bases and V by 1 base; bases with no gene match: 7. In DNA form, the CDR3 reads TGCGCCAGCAGCCAAGGGGCTAGCGGGAGTTATACCGGGGAGCTGTTTTTT. Translated, it gives CASSQGASGSYTGELFF.

This chain joins TRBV28 and TRBJ2-3; possible D gene TRBD2, 5 bases. Trimming took 8 bases from V and 0 from J, leaving 12 bases between them. The CDR3 runs 14 residues. Germline assignment: CDR1 MDHEN and CDR2 SYDVKM. The CDR3 here is CASGRAASTDTQYF. The CDR3 coding sequence is TGTGCCAGCGGGCGAGCGGCTAGCACAGATACGCAGTATTTT.

For this clone: Other DNA sequences within the sample encode an identical CDR3. The chain has TRBV7-3 and TRBJ2-7, with 8 bases identical to TRBD2. Germline CDR1 and CDR2: SGHTA and FQGTGA. V gave up 2 bases and J gave up 2 bases; unmatched junction bases: 5. The CDR3 sequence is 15 residues long. In nucleotides, the CDR3 is TGTGCCAGCAGCTTAGAATCGGGGGGGACCTACGAGCAGTACTTC. It is translated as CASSLESGGTYEQYF.

In this sample, this clone turned up a few times. The chain combines TRBV5-1 with TRBJ1-5, with a possible D match to TRBD1 (6 bases). V was pared by 4 bases and J by 4 bases, with 9 bases between. The CDR3 covers 13 residues. The germline CDR1 and CDR2 sequences are SGHRS and YFSETQ. This CDR3 is CASSGGQNQPQHF. Written as DNA, the CDR3 is TGCGCCAGCAGCGGAGGACAGAATCAGCCCCAGCATTTT.

CDR3 bases: TGCGCCAGCAGCCCGCAGGGTTCTGGGGCCAACGTCCTGACTTTC. Translation gives CASSPQGSGANVLTF. The rearrangement uses TRBV5-1 and TRBJ2-6; tentative D call: TRBD1 (5 bases). The CDR3 sequence is 15 residues long. Looked up from germline, CDR1 is SGHRS and CDR2 is YFSETQ. Trimming left V 4 bases short and J 1 base short, with 9 bases between.

This clone appeared a single time. The chain links TRBV20-1 to TRBJ1-1; no clear D gene. V was pared by 5 bases and J by 5 bases, with 9 bases between. CDR3 length: 11 residues. Germline CDR1 reads DFQATT; CDR2 reads SNEGSKA (reference sequence). The CDR3 loop is CSAGNPTEAFF. Written as DNA, the CDR3 is TGCAGTGCTGGGAACCCGACTGAAGCTTTCTTT.

The chain employs TRBV5-4 and TRBJ1-4, with D possibly being TRBD1 (5 bases). CDR3 length: 15 residues. Germline loops: CDR1 SGHNT, CDR2 YYREEE (reference sequence). V lost 4 bases and J lost 5, with 15 bases in between. CDR3 residues: CASSSRGGVNEKLFF. CDR3 coding DNA: TGTGCCAGCAGCAGCCGTGGGGGGGTAAATGAAAAACTGTTTTTT.